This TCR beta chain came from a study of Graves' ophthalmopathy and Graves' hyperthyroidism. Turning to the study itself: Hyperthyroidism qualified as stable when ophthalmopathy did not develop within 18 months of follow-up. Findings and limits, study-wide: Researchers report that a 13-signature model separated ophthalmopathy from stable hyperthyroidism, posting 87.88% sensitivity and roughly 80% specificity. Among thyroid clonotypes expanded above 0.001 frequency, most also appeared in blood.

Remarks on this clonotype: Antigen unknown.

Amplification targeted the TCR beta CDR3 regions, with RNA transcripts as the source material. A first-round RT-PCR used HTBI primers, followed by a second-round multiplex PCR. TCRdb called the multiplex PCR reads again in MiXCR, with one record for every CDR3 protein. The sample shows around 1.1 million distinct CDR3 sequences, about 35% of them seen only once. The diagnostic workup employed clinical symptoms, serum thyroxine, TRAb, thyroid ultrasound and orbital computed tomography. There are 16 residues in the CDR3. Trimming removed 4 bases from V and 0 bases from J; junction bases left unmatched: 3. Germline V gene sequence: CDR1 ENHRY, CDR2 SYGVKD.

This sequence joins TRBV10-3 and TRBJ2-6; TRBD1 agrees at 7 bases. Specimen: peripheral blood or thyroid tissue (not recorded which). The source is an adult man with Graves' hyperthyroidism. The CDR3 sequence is CAISGAGGSGANVLTF. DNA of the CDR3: TGTGCCATCAGTGGGGCAGGGGGCTCTGGGGCCAACGTCCTGACTTTC.